This TCR beta chain derives from a study of shared T cell receptors in the human thymus. Trimming shortened V by 3 bases and J by 2 bases, and 12 bases separated the two germline ends. The CDR3 contains 15 residues. The germline CDR1 and CDR2 sequences are SGHTA and FQGNSA. TCRdb's table, derived via immunoSEQ multiplex PCR, lists solely in-frame clones and lacks some. The data contain about 710,000 clones, roughly 86% of them singletons. These data were also filed under a second study, of human thymus T cells. That study adds: Thymus pieces cut out during corrective heart surgery were the tissue that was used. Unrelated individuals reportedly shared highly overlapping thymic TCR repertoires.

Source material: thymocytes. This sequence joins TRBV7-2 and TRBJ2-3, with a possible D match to TRBD2 (6 bases). The receptor was derived from a boy younger than two with a congenital heart defect. The CDR3 nucleotides read TGTGCCAGCAGCTTGGTGGCGGGGATCACAGATACGCAGTATTTT. Its translation is CASSLVAGITDTQYF.